These T cell receptor beta chains were read from a single sample in a study of OX40 agonist ivuxolimab in advanced cancers. Sequencing was performed with immunoSEQ multiplex PCR; in TCRdb, only in-frame clones are kept and a portion is missing. The table lists about 92,000 clones, roughly 90% of them singletons. Sequenced here: CD4+ or CD8+ T cells sorted from blood, sampled in a trial of the OX40 agonist ivuxolimab. All receptors come from an adult with an advanced solid tumor such as melanoma, head and neck, liver or kidney cancer. Both conserved end residues are part of each CDR3. D genes are given only for firm matches. Some rows have no size entry. The others give once, few or many, or a class for an expanded clone.

>-|-|TRBJ1-1|TRBV7-2
TGTGCCAGCAGCCCACGAGCGAACACTGAAGCTTTCTTT
CASSPRANTEAFF
>-|-|TRBJ2-7|TRBV7-2
TGTGCCAGCAGCCCAGGTCCCTACGAGCAGTACTTC
CASSPGPYEQYF
>-|-|TRBJ1-5|TRBV30
TGTGCCTGGAGTGGCGGGGACAATCAGCCCCAGCATTTT
CAWSGGDNQPQHF
>-|TRBD1|TRBJ2-7|TRBV19
TGTGCCAGTAGTCCGAGCCGGGACAGAGCCTACGAGCAGTACTTC
CASSPSRDRAYEQYF
>few|-|TRBJ2-7|TRBV15
TGTGCCACCAGCCCCTATTCCAACAACGAGCAGTACTTC
CATSPYSNNEQYF
>-|-|TRBJ2-5|TRBV28
TGTGCCAGCAGTTCCCCCTCAGGGGGGGGCGTCCGAGAGACCCAGTACTTC
CASSSPSGGGVRETQYF
>-|-|TRBJ2-7|TRBV7-2
TGTGCCAGCAGCTTAGTTCGCGGGGGCTGGGAGCAGTACTTC
CASSLVRGGWEQYF
>-|-|TRBJ2-5|TRBV7-2
TGTGCCAGCAGCTTACAGGGAGAGACCCAGTACTTC
CASSLQGETQYF
>-|TRBD1|TRBJ2-3|TRBV5-6
TGTGCCAGCAGCCGCCTTGACAGGGACACAGATACGCAGTATTTT
CASSRLDRDTDTQYF
>-|-|TRBJ1-3|TRBV4-3
TGCGCCAGCAGCCAAGTATCCGGGGAAGACTCTGGAAACACCATATATTTT
CASSQVSGEDSGNTIYF
>-|-|TRBJ2-7|TRBV6-6
TGTGCCAGCAGTTACTCGGACCGAACGGAGCAGTACTTC
CASSYSDRTEQYF
>-|-|TRBJ1-5|TRBV11-2
TGTGCCAGCAGCATGACTGACCGGGGGCCCCAGCATTTT
CASSMTDRGPQHF
>-|-|TRBJ1-5|TRBV19
TGTGCCAGTAGTCCCCCACAGGGAAGGAGCAATCAGCCCCAGCATTTT
CASSPPQGRSNQPQHF
>-|-|TRBJ2-7|TRBV7-2
TGTGCCAGCAGCTTCAGGGGGGGGTCCTACGAGCAGTACTTC
CASSFRGGSYEQYF
>-|-|TRBJ1-5|TRBV5-8
TGTGCCAGCAGCTTGGACGGGGAAGCTCAGCCCCAGCATTTT
CASSLDGEAQPQHF
>-|-|TRBJ2-7|TRBV7-9
TGTGCCAGCAGCCAACAGGGATACGAGCAGTACTTC
CASSQQGYEQYF
>-|TRBD2|TRBJ2-5|TRBV19
TGTGCCAGCCGCGGACTAGCGGGAGGAGAGACCCAGTACTTC
CASRGLAGGETQYF
>-|-|TRBJ2-2|TRBV18
TGTGCCAGCTCACCACCAGGGGGCACCGGGGAGCTGTTTTTT
CASSPPGGTGELFF
>-|-|TRBJ2-3|TRBV6-5
TGTGCCAGCAGACAACCTAGCACAGATACGCAGTATTTT
CASRQPSTDTQYF
>-|-|TRBJ2-5|TRBV7-8
TGTGCCAGCAGCCCGAATTCGCAAGAGACCCAGTACTTC
CASSPNSQETQYF
>once|-|TRBJ2-2|TRBV5-5
TGTGCCAGCAGGAAGGGGCAGGGTCGGCCCGGGGAGCTGTTTTTT
CASRKGQGRPGELFF
>-|-|TRBJ1-5|TRBV9
TGTGCCAGCAGCGCTACTGGGGCAACCAATCAGCCCCAGCATTTT
CASSATGATNQPQHF
>-|-|TRBJ1-2|TRBV7-8
TGTGCCAGCAGCTTACGAAGACACGCTAACTATGGCTACACCTTC
CASSLRRHANYGYTF
>-|-|TRBJ2-7|TRBV18
TGTGCCAGCTCTCGGGGACTGAGCTACGAGCAGTACTTC
CASSRGLSYEQYF
>-|-|TRBJ1-5|TRBV19
TGTGCCAGTAGTACGGCAGGATATATTCAGCCCCAGCATTTT
CASSTAGYIQPQHF
>-|-|TRBJ1-1|TRBV2
TGTGCCAGCGCCGAACTTGAGAACACTGAAGCTTTCTTT
CASAELENTEAFF
>-|TRBD2|TRBJ2-7|TRBV19
TGTGCCAGTAGCGGGACGGGGGGGGCGTACGAGCAGTACTTC
CASSGTGGAYEQYF
>-|-|TRBJ1-5|TRBV19
TGTGCCAGTAACGCCGGGACATATAGCAATCAGCCCCAGCATTTT
CASNAGTYSNQPQHF
>-|-|TRBJ2-2|TRBV7-9
TGTGCCAGCAGGCCGACAGGACTCACCGGGGAGCTGTTTTTT
CASRPTGLTGELFF
>-|-|TRBJ2-7|TRBV5-2
TGTGCCAGCAACCTCCCCCCGGACAGGGAGCGCGAGCAGTACTTC
CASNLPPDREREQYF
>-|TRBD2|TRBJ2-1|TRBV19
TGTGCCAGTAGCTCACGAAGCGGGAGGGCCTTGTCTGAGCAGTTCTTC
CASSSRSGRALSEQFF
>once|-|TRBJ2-7|TRBV7-2
TGTGCCAGCAGCTCGGCATCAATCCCTCCGCGACAGGGAGGGTACGAGCAGTACTTC
CASSSASIPPRQGGYEQYF
>-|-|TRBJ1-1|TRBV6-6
TGTGCCAGCTCGAGGCGGAGGAACACTGAAGCTTTCTTT
CASSRRRNTEAFF
>once|TRBD2|TRBJ2-7|TRBV5-6
TGTGCCAGCTCTCCCAGGACTAGCGGAAACTACGAGCAGTACTTC
CASSPRTSGNYEQYF
>-|-|TRBJ2-7|TRBV19
TGTGCCAGTAGTACCCGGGACATATCCTACGAGCAGTACTTC
CASSTRDISYEQYF
>-|-|TRBJ1-1|TRBV14
TGTGCCAGCAGGAATAACAGGGCTAACACTGAAGCTTTCTTT
CASRNNRANTEAFF
>-|TRBD2|TRBJ2-1|TRBV7-3
TGTGCCAGCAGCTTGTGGGTTCTAGCGGGAGGAGCCGGCAATGAGCAGTTCTTC
CASSLWVLAGGAGNEQFF
>-|-|TRBJ2-1|TRBV6-6
TGTGCCAGCAGTCCGGCACGGACACATCACAATGAGCAGTTCTTC
CASSPARTHHNEQFF
>-|-|TRBJ1-1|TRBV18
TGTGCCAGCTCACCACCGATGAACACTGAAGCTTTCTTT
CASSPPMNTEAFF
>-|-|TRBJ2-1|TRBV6-4
TGTGCCAGCAGTGACTCAGGCGCCTACAATGAGCAGTTCTTC
CASSDSGAYNEQFF
>-|TRBD2|TRBJ2-3|TRBV6-1
TGTGCCAGCAGTGCCTCCGGGACTAGCGGGAGGTATACGCAGTATTTT
CASSASGTSGRYTQYF
>-|-|TRBJ2-2|TRBV2
TGTGCCAGCACAGGGACGGTGAACACCGGGGAGCTGTTTTTT
CASTGTVNTGELFF
>-|-|TRBJ2-6|TRBV5-4
TGTGCCAGCAGCTTGGACCTTGCTCCGGGGGCCAACGTCCTGACTTTC
CASSLDLAPGANVLTF
>-|-|TRBJ1-1|TRBV11-3
TGTGCCAGCAGCCTCCGGGCCACGAACACTGAAGCTTTCTTT
CASSLRATNTEAFF
>-|-|TRBJ1-1|TRBV29-1
TGCAGCGCACTTGGGACCTCGAACACTGAAGCTTTCTTT
CSALGTSNTEAFF
>-|-|TRBJ2-1|TRBV29-1
TGCAGCGTTGAAAACAGATACAATGAGCAGTTCTTC
CSVENRYNEQFF
>-|-|TRBJ2-3|TRBV6-5
TGTGCCAGCAGCCGGGACTTATCTAGCACAGATACGCAGTATTTT
CASSRDLSSTDTQYF
>once|-|TRBJ1-1|TRBV7-9
TGTGCCAGCAGTTTTAACGTTGTCAGGGAGGCTGAAGCTTTCTTT
CASSFNVVREAEAFF
>once|TRBD2|TRBJ2-2|TRBV9
TGTGCCAGCAGCGTAGGTCCGGGACTAGCGGGAGGGAGAGGAACCGGGGAGCTGTTTTTT
CASSVGPGLAGGRGTGELFF
>-|TRBD1|TRBJ2-3|TRBV6-6
TGTGCCAGCAGTTACGGAGGGACAGGGTCGACAGATACGCAGTATTTT
CASSYGGTGSTDTQYF
>-|-|TRBJ2-2|TRBV4-1
TGCGCCAGCAGCCTATCGGGCTCCCTCAACACCGGGGAGCTGTTTTTT
CASSLSGSLNTGELFF
>-|-|TRBJ1-1|TRBV11-3
TGTGCCAGCAGCAAGAGAGCCAAAAACTTGAACACTGAAGCTTTCTTT
CASSKRAKNLNTEAFF